This passage covers 15 T cell receptor beta chains from one sample sequenced in a study of OX40 agonist ivuxolimab in advanced cancers. Clones were read by immunoSEQ multiplex PCR, and TCRdb kept only the in-frame ones, dropping some. This sample carries tens of thousands of clones, roughly 88% of them seen once, and the ten largest clones take roughly 1.5%. The sequencing used CD4+ or CD8+ T cells sorted from blood, collected in a trial of the OX40 agonist ivuxolimab. The receptors were sampled from an adult with an advanced solid tumor such as melanoma, head and neck, liver or kidney cancer.

This clone showed up just once. The chain combines TRBV10-3 with TRBJ2-2; 9 positions agree with TRBD1. Germline loops: CDR1 ENHRY, CDR2 SYGVKD. CDR3 length: 14 amino acids. V gave up 8 bases and J gave up 0 bases; unmatched junction bases: 1. The CDR3 reads CAIGTGTNTGELFF. Written as DNA, the CDR3 is TGTGCCATCGGGACAGGGACGAACACCGGGGAGCTGTTTTTT.

The chain is built from TRBV28 and TRBJ1-2; TRBD1 aligns across 8 bases. The CDR3 is 13 residues long. Germline CDR1 MDHEN, CDR2 SYDVKM. Trimming at V came to 7 bases and at J to 5 bases, leaving 6 bases not matched to a gene. For the CDR3, the DNA is TGTGCCAGCAATATACAGGGGGGGTATGGCTACACCTTC. Its protein product is CASNIQGGYGYTF.

V usage is TRBV7-9 and J usage is TRBJ2-5, with 7 bases matching TRBD2. In germline, CDR1 is SEHNR, CDR2 FQNEAQ (reference sequence). The CDR3 loop spans 12 amino acids. V lost 1 base, J lost 7 bases, and 0 bases stayed unmatched. The CDR3 here is CASSLGGGTQYF. Here the CDR3 DNA reads TGTGCCAGCAGCTTAGGGGGGGGGACCCAGTACTTC.

The chain carries TRBV6-5 and TRBJ1-6; a weak D match, TRBD1 (6 bases). Trimming pared 0 bases from V and 5 bases from J, leaving 8 bases between. Germline loops: CDR1 MNHEY, CDR2 SVGAGI. This CDR3 region has 15 residues. CDR3 sequence reads: CASSYSRDNNSPLHF. The CDR3 DNA follows: TGTGCCAGCAGTTACTCCAGGGACAATAATTCACCCCTCCACTTT.

J is TRBJ1-1 and V is TRBV6-4; the D gene is possibly TRBD1 (6 bases). The V and J ends lost 4 bases and 9 bases respectively, with 15 bases between them. Germline V gene data show CDR1 as MRHNA and CDR2 as SNTAGT. This CDR3 is built from 13 residues. CDR3: CASSAHEGGQAFF. DNA for the CDR3: TGTGCCAGCAGTGCCCACGAGGGGGGTCAAGCTTTCTTT.

This chain joins TRBV6-1 and TRBJ1-2; maybe TRBD1 (6 bases). The CDR3 is 13 residues long. Germline V gene lookup returns CDR1 MNHNS and CDR2 SASEGT. Trimming shortened V by 6 bases and J by 2 bases, and 10 bases separated the two germline ends. CDR3 loop: CASRNTGNYGYTF. The CDR3 nucleotides are TGTGCCAGCAGAAATACAGGGAACTATGGCTACACCTTC.

This chain joins TRBV7-9 and TRBJ2-7; D may correspond to TRBD1 or TRBD2 (5 bases each). With 5 bases removed from V and 0 bases from J, the gap between germline ends came to 14 bases. Germline V CDR1 and CDR2: SEHNR, FQNEAQ (reference sequence). This CDR3 has 15 residues. The CDR3 reads CASSPTGTISYEQYF. The DNA for the CDR3 is TGTGCCAGCAGCCCAACCGGGACCATCTCCTACGAGCAGTACTTC.

The V and J genes are TRBV5-1 and TRBJ1-4; D gene unclear. The CDR3 is 14 residues long. Germline lookup yields CDR1 SGHRS and CDR2 YFSETQ. V gave up 3 bases and J gave up 0 bases, with 6 bases separating them. In DNA form, the CDR3 reads TGCGCCAGCAGCTCTGAAGCAACTAATGAAAAACTGTTTTTT. It yields the protein CASSSEATNEKLFF.

The count of this clone is one. The V gene is TRBV6-5, the J gene TRBJ2-7; possible D gene TRBD2, 5 bases. The CDR3 consists of 13 residues. Deletions cut 6 bases from V and 0 bases from J, with 9 bases between. In germline, CDR1 is MNHEY, CDR2 SVGAGI. CDR3 DNA: TGTGCCAGCAGGGAGGCGGTCTCCTACGAGCAGTACTTC. Translating it yields CASREAVSYEQYF.

The rearrangement joins TRBV19 to TRBJ2-1, with TRBD2 identical over 7 bases. Per germline, CDR1 LNHDA and CDR2 SQIVND (reference sequence). Germline trimming cut 3 bases from V and 9 bases from J; bases unmatched to any gene: 8. The CDR3 loop spans 14 amino acids. CDR3 protein: CASSIGGRAGEQFF. As DNA, the CDR3 is TGTGCCAGTAGTATTGGAGGGAGGGCCGGTGAGCAGTTCTTC.

The V gene is TRBV27, the J gene TRBJ1-2, with a tentative D call TRBD1 (5 bases). This CDR3 is built from 18 residues. V was shortened by 1 base and J by 3 bases, with 21 bases between the two germline ends. CDR1 and CDR2 (germline): MNHEY, SMNVEV (reference sequence). As DNA, the CDR3 is TGTGCCAGCAGTTTATTCTCCGGCAGGGATATTCTTCACTATGGCTACACCTTC. Its protein is CASSLFSGRDILHYGYTF.

This sequence joins TRBV5-6 and TRBJ1-1; the D is unclear. CDR3 length: 11 amino acids. CDR1 is SGHDT, CDR2 YYEEEE, per germline. Trimming took off 0 bases at V and 5 bases at J, with 2 bases between the two ends. The CDR3 coding sequence is TGTGCCAGCAGCTTGGAAACTGAAGCTTTCTTT. It is translated as CASSLETEAFF.

The V and J genes are TRBV4-1 and TRBJ1-6; D might be TRBD1 (5 bases). The CDR3 has 15 residues. Trimming took off 8 bases at V and 2 bases at J, with 13 bases between the two ends. Per the germline V gene, CDR1 is MGHRA and CDR2 is YSYEKL. CDR3 amino acids: CASGDSRTYNSPLHF. The DNA of the CDR3 is TGCGCCAGCGGGGACTCCCGGACCTATAATTCACCCCTCCACTTT.

The V and J genes are TRBV9 and TRBJ1-2; no clear D. Per germline, CDR1 SGDLS and CDR2 YYNGEE. CDR3 length: 13 residues. Trimming took off 6 bases at V and 0 bases at J, with 9 bases between the two ends. CDR3 sequence reads: CASNTAPNYGYTF. CDR3 nucleotides: TGTGCCAGCAATACCGCTCCTAACTATGGCTACACCTTC.

This chain joins TRBV2 and TRBJ2-3, with D perhaps TRBD2 (7 bases). The germline V gene encodes CDR1 SNHLY and CDR2 FYNNEI. Deletions cut 7 bases from V and 5 bases from J, with 10 bases between. The CDR3 contains 12 residues. In DNA form, the CDR3 reads TGTGCCAGCAAAGGGGGGGGAGATACGCAGTATTTT. Amino acids: CASKGGGDTQYF.